What follows are 2 T cell receptor beta chains derived from one specimen sequenced in a study of T cell responses to AZD1222 COVID-19 vaccine. Only in-frame clones appear in the TCRdb table, and some are missing; sequencing was by immunoSEQ multiplex PCR. The table records 85,000 to 130,000 clones, approximately 89% of them present only once. The material was peripheral blood, obtained 28 days after the second dose of the MenACWY control vaccine. The receptors originated from an adult who received the MenACWY meningococcal vaccine as a control.

This chain connects TRBV4-1 to TRBJ2-7, with 8 bases matching TRBD1. CDR3 length equals 15 residues. Germline V lookup: CDR1 MGHRA, CDR2 YSYEKL. V dropped 1 base and J dropped 0; count of bases not matched to a gene: 2. The DNA for the CDR3 is TGCGCCAGCAGCCAAGCACAGGGGGGCTCCTACGAGCAGTACTTC. Translating gives CASSQAQGGSYEQYF.

The V call is TRBV5-1, the J call TRBJ2-3, with D possibly TRBD2 on 5 matching bases. The CDR3 length is 15 residues. Trimming stripped 0 bases from V and 0 bases from J, with 8 bases between. Germline CDR1 is SGHRS and CDR2 is YFSETQ. The CDR3 coding sequence is TGCGCCAGCAGCTTGGCCGGGATTAGCACAGATACGCAGTATTTT. Its protein is CASSLAGISTDTQYF.